This paragraph covers one T cell receptor (beta chain) sequence. The source of the sample is a study of blood T cell repertoires in COVID-19. Study-level background: COVID-19 samples, acute and convalescent, were from the United States, Italy and Spain. Nucleic acid was either cDNA or gDNA, and it came from T cells, B-cell-depleted T cells, or PBMCs.

Original analysis: Quantification of nucleated cells was approximated via reference gene primer amplification. Profiling relied on immunoSEQ multiplex PCR, and the TCRdb table lists in-frame clones only, not all of them. V and J calls and clone size are those listed in that table; D and trimming were worked out from the DNA. The sample has 250,000 to 350,000 clones; roughly 90% are singletons. V shed 0 bases and J 8 bases; nucleotides not matched to a gene: 8. Germline CDR1 and CDR2: MGHRA and YSYEKL. This CDR3 contains 16 residues. J is TRBJ2-1 and V is TRBV4-1; TRBD2 matches at 9 bases. The sequencing input was peripheral blood. This receptor was taken from a man aged 18 to 35 who had recovered from COVID-19. The CDR3 protein is CASSQEPGLAYDEQFF. For the CDR3, the DNA is TGCGCCAGCAGCCAAGAGCCCGGACTAGCGTACGATGAGCAGTTCTTC.